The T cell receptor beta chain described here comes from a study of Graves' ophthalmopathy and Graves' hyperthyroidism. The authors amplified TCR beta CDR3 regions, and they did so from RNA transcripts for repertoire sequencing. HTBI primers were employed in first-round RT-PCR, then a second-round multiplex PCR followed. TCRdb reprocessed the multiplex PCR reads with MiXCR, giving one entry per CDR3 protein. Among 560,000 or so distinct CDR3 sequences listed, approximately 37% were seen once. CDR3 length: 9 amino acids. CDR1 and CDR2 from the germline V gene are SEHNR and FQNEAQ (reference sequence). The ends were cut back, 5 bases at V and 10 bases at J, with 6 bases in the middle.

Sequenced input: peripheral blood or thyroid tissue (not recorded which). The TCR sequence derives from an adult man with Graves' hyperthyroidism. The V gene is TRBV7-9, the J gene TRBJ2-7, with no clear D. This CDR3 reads CASSAGQYF. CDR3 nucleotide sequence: TGTGCCAGCAGCGCAGGACAGTACTTC.